The clone carrying this T cell receptor beta chain has a single count. Its antigen is undetermined. Assay used: immunoSEQ multiplex PCR; TCRdb lists only in-frame clones, some missing. The sample has 150,000 to 200,000 clones; 84% are singletons. These data come from a study of cytomegalovirus exposure and HLA in healthy donors. Study findings and constraints: Subsequent analysis showed first-cohort TCR clusters tending to co-occur in roughly 130 validation repertoires. In vitro testing confirmed a few CMV-associated chains as specific for CMV antigens. Listed as cytomegalovirus-associated were 150 or so TCR beta chains.

Germline CDR1 and CDR2: LNHDA and SQIVND (reference sequence). Between the trimmed V and J ends, which lost 5 bases and 0 bases, there was a span of 12 bases. The CDR3 runs to 15 residues. The TCR comes from a man between 18 and 35 years old in good health and CMV-seropositive. The sequenced sample consisted of PBMCs. The chain couples TRBV19 to TRBJ2-3, with D maybe TRBD1 (6 bases). The CDR3 DNA sequence: TGTGCCAGTAGTCTCCGACAGGAAAGCACAGATACGCAGTATTTT. Protein product: CASSLRQESTDTQYF.